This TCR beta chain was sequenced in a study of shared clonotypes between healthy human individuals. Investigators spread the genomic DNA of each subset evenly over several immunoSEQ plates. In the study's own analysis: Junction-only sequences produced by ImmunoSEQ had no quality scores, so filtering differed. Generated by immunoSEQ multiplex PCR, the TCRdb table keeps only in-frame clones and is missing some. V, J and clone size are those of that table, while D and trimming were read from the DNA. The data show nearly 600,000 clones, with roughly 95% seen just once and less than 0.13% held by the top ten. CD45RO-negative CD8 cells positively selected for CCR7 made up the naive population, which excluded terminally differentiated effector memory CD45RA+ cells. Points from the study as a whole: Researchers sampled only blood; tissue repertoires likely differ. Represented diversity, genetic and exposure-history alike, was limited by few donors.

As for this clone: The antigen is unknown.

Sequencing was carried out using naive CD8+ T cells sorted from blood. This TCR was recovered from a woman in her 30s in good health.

This chain's CDR3 is CASSQRTGTGNTGELFF. The CDR3 DNA sequence: TGCGCCAGCAGCCAAAGAACCGGGACAGGGAACACCGGGGAGCTGTTTTTT. The genes are TRBV4-1 and TRBJ2-2; 8 bases are a match to TRBD1. V shed 2 bases and J 1 base; nucleotides not matched to a gene: 6. CDR1 and CDR2 from the germline V gene are MGHRA and YSYEKL. This CDR3 has 17 residues.